The clone carrying this T cell receptor (beta chain) was seen many times. The antigen is undetermined. These data belong to a study of T cells in Graves' hyperthyroidism and ophthalmopathy. The CDR3 regions of TCR beta were amplified from RNA transcripts. HTBI primers were the set used in a first-round RT-PCR of the TCR CDR3. TCRdb re-derived calls from the multiplex PCR reads in MiXCR, one entry per CDR3 protein. Of some 200,000 distinct CDR3 sequences listed, less than 20% are singletons. Overall study results and limits: Blood samples included most of the expanded thyroid clonotypes exceeding 0.001.

V lost 4 bases to trimming and J lost 5 bases, with 19 bases between them. The CDR3 has 15 amino acids. Looked up from germline, CDR1 is DFQATT and CDR2 is SNEGSKA (reference sequence). This clonotype was sampled from a woman between 45 and 60 years old with Graves' hyperthyroidism. The chain recombines TRBV20-1 with TRBJ2-3; possibly TRBD1 for D (5 bases). What was sequenced was blood. The CDR3 here is CSATGIRVDRDTQYF. The CDR3 nucleotides are TGCAGTGCTACAGGGATTCGGGTCGATAGAGATACGCAGTATTTT.